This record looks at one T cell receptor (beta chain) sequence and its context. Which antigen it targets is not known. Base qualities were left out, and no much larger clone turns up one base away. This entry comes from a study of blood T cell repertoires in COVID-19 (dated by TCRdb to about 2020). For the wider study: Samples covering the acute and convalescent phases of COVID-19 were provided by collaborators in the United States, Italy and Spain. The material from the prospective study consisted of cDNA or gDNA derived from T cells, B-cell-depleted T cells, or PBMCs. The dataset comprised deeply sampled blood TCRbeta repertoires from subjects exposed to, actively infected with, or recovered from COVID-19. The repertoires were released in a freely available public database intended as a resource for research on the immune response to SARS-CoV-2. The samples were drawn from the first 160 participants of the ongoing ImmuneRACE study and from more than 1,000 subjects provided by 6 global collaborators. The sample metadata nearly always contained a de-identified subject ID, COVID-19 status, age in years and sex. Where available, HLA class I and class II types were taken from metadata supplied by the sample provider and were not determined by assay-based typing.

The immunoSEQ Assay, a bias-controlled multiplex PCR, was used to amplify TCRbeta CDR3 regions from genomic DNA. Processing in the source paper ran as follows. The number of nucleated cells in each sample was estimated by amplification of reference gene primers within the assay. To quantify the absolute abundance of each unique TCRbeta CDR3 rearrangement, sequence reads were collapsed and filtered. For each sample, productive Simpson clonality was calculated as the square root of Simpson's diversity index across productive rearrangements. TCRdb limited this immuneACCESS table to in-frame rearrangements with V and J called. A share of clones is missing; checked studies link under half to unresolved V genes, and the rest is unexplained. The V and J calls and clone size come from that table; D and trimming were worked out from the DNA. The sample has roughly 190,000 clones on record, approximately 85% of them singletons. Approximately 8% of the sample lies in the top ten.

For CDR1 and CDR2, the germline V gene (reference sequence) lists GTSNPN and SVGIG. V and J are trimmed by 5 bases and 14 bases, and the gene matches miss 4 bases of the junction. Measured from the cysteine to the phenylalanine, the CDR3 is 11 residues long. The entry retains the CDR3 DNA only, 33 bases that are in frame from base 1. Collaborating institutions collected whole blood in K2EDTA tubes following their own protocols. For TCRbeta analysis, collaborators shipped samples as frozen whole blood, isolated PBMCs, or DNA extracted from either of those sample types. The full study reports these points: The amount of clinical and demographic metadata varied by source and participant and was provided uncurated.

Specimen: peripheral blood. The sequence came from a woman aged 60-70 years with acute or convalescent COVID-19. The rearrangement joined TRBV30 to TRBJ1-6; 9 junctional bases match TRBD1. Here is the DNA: TGTGCCTGGGGGGACAGGGAGGCCCTCCACTTT. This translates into CAWGDREALHF.